Below, 4 T cell receptor beta chains from the same sample are listed, as sequenced in a study of blood T cell repertoires in COVID-19. Some clones are missing from TCRdb's copy, which holds only in-frame ones; the method was immunoSEQ multiplex PCR. The sample lists 95,000 to 100,000 clones, roughly 85% occurring once. The sample was peripheral blood. Receptor source: an older woman with active or convalescent COVID-19.

This clone appeared a single time. The chain couples TRBV2 to TRBJ2-1, with 14 bases aligning to TRBD2. The germline gives CDR1 SNHLY, CDR2 FYNNEI. The CDR3 sequence is 16 residues long. J lost 6 bases, V lost 5 bases, and 6 bases had no gene match. In DNA form, the CDR3 reads TGTGCCAGCAGTTCACGGACTAGCGGGGGGACCAATGAGCAGTTCTTC. Its protein product is CASSSRTSGGTNEQFF.

This clone showed up just once. This chain joins TRBV24-1 and TRBJ2-2; 10 positions agree with TRBD1. The CDR3 contains 18 residues. Germline-derived CDR1 and CDR2 are KGHDR and SFDVKD. The ends lost 3 bases at V and 4 bases at J; junction bases unmatched: 10. In DNA form, the CDR3 reads TGTGCCACCAGTGATCCCCAGGCGGGGACAGGGGCCACCGGGGAGCTGTTTTTT. Translation: CATSDPQAGTGATGELFF.

This chain uses TRBV7-2 with TRBJ1-3, with D maybe TRBD1 (5 bases). Germline-derived CDR1 and CDR2 are SGHTA and FQGNSA. The CDR3 runs 15 residues. V lost 3 bases and J lost 0, with 9 bases in between. The CDR3 nucleotides read TGTGCCAGCAGCTTCGGACAACTCTCTGGAAACACCATATATTTT. Protein: CASSFGQLSGNTIYF.

The chain couples TRBV28 to TRBJ1-4, with a weak D call TRBD1 (5 bases). The CDR3 spans 14 residues. The V end lost 6 bases, the J end lost 0 bases, and 8 bases lay between the germline ends. Germline V CDR1 and CDR2: MDHEN, SYDVKM. As DNA, the CDR3 is TGTGCCAGCAGGCGACAGACAACTAATGAAAAACTGTTTTTT. This translates into CASRRQTTNEKLFF.